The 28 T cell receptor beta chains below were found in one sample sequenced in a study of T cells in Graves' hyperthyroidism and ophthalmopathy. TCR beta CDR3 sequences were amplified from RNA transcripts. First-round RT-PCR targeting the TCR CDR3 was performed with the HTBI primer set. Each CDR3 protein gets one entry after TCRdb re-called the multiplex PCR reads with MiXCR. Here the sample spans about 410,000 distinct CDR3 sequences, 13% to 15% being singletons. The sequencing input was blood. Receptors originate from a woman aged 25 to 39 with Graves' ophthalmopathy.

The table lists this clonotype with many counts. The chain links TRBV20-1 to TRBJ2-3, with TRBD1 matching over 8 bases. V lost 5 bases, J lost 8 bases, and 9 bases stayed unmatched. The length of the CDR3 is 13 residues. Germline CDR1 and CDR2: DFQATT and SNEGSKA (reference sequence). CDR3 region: CSASTAGGITQYF. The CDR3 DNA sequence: TGCAGTGCTTCAACCGCAGGGGGCATTACGCAGTATTTT.

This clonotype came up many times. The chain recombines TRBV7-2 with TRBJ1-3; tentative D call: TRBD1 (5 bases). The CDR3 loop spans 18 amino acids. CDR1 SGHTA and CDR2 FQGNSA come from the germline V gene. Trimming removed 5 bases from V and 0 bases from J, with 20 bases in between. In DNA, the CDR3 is TGTGCCAGCAGCCGTCATTATGGGGCGGGAAGCTCTGGAAACACCATATATTTT. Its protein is CASSRHYGAGSSGNTIYF.

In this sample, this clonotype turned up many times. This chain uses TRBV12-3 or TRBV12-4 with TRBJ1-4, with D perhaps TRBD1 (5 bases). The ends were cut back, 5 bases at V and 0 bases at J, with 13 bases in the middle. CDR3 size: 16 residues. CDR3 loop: CASSVSGRATNEKLFF. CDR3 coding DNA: TGTGCCAGCAGTGTATCAGGGAGGGCAACTAATGAAAAACTGTTTTTT.

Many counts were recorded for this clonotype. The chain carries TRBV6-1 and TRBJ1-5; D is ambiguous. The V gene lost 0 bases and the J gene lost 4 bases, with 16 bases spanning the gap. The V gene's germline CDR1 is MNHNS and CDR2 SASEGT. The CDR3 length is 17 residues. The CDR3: CASSEAGMGRGNQPQHF. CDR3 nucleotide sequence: TGTGCCAGCAGTGAAGCCGGGATGGGTCGGGGAAATCAGCCCCAGCATTTT.

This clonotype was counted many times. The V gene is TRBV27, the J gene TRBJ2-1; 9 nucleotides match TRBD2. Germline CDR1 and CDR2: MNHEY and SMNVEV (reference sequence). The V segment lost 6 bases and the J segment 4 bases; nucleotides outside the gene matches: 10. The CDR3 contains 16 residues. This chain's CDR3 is CASRMSGGLLYNEQFF. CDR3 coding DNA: TGTGCCAGCAGGATGAGCGGGGGGCTCTTATACAATGAGCAGTTCTTC.

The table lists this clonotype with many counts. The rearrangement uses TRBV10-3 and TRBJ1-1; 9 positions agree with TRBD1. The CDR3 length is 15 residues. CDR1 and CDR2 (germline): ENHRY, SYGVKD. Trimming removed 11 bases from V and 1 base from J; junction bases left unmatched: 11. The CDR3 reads CAAFPGQGTNTEAFF. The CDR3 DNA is TGTGCCGCATTCCCGGGACAGGGTACGAACACTGAAGCTTTCTTT.

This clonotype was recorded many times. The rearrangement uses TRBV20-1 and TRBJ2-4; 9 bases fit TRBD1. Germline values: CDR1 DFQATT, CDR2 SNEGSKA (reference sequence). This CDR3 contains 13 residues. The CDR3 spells CSQQGAKENIQYF. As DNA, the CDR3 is TGCAGCCAACAGGGGGCTAAAGAAAACATTCAGTACTTC.

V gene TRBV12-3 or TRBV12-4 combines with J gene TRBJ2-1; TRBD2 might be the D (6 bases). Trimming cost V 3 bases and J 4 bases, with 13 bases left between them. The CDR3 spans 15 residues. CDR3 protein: CASSFGRDGYNEQFF. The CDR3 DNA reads TGTGCCAGCAGTTTTGGGCGGGACGGATACAATGAGCAGTTCTTC.

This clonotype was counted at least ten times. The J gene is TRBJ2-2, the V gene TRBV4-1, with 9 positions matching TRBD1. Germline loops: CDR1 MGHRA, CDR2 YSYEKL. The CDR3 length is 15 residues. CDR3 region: CATTPGQGNTGELFF. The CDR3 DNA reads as TGCGCTACCACACCGGGACAGGGAAATACCGGGGAGCTGTTTTTT.

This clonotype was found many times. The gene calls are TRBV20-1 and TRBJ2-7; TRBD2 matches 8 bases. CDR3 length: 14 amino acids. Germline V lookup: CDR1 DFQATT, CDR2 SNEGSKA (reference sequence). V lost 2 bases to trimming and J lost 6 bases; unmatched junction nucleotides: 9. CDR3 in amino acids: CSARTPGGGPEQYF. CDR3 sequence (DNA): TGCAGTGCTAGAACACCCGGGGGGGGGCCCGAGCAGTACTTC.

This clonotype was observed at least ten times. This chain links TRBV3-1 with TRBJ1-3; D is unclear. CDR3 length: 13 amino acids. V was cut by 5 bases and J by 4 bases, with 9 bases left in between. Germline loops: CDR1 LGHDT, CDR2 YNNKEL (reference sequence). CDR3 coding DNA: TGTGCCAGCAGCTCGGTGGCCGGAAACACCATATATTTT. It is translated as CASSSVAGNTIYF.

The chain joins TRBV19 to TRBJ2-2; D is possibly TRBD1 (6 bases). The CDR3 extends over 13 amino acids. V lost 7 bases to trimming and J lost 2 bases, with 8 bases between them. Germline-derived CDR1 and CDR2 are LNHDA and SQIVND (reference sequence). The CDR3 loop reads CASTGVNTGELFF. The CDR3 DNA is TGTGCCAGTACAGGGGTCAACACCGGGGAGCTGTTTTTT.

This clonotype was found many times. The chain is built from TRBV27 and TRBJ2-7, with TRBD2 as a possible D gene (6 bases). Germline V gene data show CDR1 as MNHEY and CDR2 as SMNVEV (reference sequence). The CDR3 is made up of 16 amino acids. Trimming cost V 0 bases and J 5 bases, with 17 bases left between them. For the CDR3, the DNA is TGTGCCAGCAGTTTATCGGTCCAGGGAGGTTCCAACGAGCAGTACTTC. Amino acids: CASSLSVQGGSNEQYF.

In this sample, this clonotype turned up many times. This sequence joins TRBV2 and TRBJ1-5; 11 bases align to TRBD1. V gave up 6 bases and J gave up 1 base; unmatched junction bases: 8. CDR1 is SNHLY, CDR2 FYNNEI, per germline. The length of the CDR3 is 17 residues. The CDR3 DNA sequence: TGTGCCAGCAGCGCCGGGACAGGGGGAGTAAGCAATCAGCCCCAGCATTTT. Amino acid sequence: CASSAGTGGVSNQPQHF. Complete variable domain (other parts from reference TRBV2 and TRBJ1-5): EPEVTQTPSHQVTQMGQEVILRCVPISNHLYFYWYRQILGQKVEFLVSFYNNEISEKSEIFDDQFSVERPDGSNFTLKIRSTKLEDSAMYFCASSAGTGGVSNQPQHFGDGTRLSIL.

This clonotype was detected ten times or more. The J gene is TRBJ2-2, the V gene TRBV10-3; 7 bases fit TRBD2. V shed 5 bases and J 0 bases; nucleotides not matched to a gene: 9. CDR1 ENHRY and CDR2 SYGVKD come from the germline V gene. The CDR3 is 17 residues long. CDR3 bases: TGTGCCATCAGTAGAGGCACTAGCGTGTCGAACACCGGGGAGCTGTTTTTT. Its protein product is CAISRGTSVSNTGELFF.

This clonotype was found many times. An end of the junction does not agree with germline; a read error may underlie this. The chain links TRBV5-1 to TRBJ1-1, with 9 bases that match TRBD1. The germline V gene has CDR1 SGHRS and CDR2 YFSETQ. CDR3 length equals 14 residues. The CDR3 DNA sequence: TGTGCCAGCAGTTCGGGACAGGGGAACACTGAAGCTTTCTTT. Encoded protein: CASSSGQGNTEAFF.

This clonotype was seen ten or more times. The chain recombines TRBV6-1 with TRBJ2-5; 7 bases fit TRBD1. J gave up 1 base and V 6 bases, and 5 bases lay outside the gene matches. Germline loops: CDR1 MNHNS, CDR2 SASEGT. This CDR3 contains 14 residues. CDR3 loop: CASRRGQVQETQYF. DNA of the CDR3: TGTGCCAGCAGACGCGGACAGGTCCAAGAGACCCAGTACTTC.

The CDR3 reads CSVGTGEAEAFF. The CDR3 nucleotides read TGCAGCGTTGGGACAGGGGAAGCTGAAGCTTTCTTT. The gene calls are TRBV29-1 and TRBJ1-1, with 9 positions matching TRBD1. The CDR3 is 12 residues long. Germline CDR1 and CDR2: SQVTM and ANQGSEA. The trim removed 4 bases at V and 6 bases at J, leaving 3 bases unmatched.

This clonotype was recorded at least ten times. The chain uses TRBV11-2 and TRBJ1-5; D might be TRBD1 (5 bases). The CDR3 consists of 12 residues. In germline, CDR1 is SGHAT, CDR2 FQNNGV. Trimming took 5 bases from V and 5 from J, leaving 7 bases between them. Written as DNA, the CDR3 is TGTGCCAGCAGCCGGGACCATCAGCCCCAGCATTTT. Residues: CASSRDHQPQHF.

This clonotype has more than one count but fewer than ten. The CDR3 sequence: CASSLARQGEAKNIQYF. The CDR3 DNA reads TGTGCCAGCAGCTTAGCGCGGCAGGGTGAAGCCAAAAACATTCAGTACTTC. This sequence joins TRBV7-9 and TRBJ2-4; D perhaps matches TRBD1 (5 bases). CDR1 and CDR2 from the germline V gene are SEHNR and FQNEAQ (reference sequence). This CDR3 has 17 amino acids. Trimming removed 0 bases from V and 0 bases from J, with 12 bases in between. The full variable domain, in which reference TRBV7-9 and TRBJ2-4 provide the parts outside the CDR3, is DTGVSQNPRHKITKRGQNVTFRCDPISEHNRLYWYRQTLGQGPEFLTYFQNEAQLEKSRLLSDRFSAERPKGSFSTLEIQRTEQGDSAMYLCASSLARQGEAKNIQYFGAGTRLSVL.

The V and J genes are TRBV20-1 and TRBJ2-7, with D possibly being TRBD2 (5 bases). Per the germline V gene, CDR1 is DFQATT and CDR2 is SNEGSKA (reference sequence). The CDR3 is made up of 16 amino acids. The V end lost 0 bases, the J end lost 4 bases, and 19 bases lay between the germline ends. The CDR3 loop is CSARDPLSDLGYEQYF. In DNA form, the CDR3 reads TGCAGTGCTAGAGACCCCCTTAGCGACCTTGGGTACGAGCAGTACTTC.

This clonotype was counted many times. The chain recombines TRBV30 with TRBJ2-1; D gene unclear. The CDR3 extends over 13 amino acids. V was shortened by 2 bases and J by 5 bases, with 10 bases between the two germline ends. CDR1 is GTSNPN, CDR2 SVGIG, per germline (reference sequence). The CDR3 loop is CAWSFAQNNEQFF. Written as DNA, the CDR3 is TGTGCCTGGAGTTTCGCCCAGAACAATGAGCAGTTCTTC. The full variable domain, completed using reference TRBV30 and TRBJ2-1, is SQTIHQWPATLVQPVGSPLSLECTVEGTSNPNLYWYRQAAGRGLQLLFYSVGIGQISSEVPQNLSASRPQDRQFILSSKKLLLSDSGFYLCAWSFAQNNEQFFGPGTRLTVL.

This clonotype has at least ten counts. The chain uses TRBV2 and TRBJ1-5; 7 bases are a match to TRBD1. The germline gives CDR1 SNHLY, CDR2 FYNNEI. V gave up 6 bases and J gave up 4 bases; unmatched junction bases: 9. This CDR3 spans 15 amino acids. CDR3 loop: CASSQTGVGNQPQHF. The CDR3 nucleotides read TGTGCCAGCAGCCAAACAGGGGTGGGAAATCAGCCCCAGCATTTT. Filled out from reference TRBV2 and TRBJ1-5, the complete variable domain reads EPEVTQTPSHQVTQMGQEVILRCVPISNHLYFYWYRQILGQKVEFLVSFYNNEISEKSEIFDDQFSVERPDGSNFTLKIRSTKLEDSAMYFCASSQTGVGNQPQHFGDGTRLSIL.

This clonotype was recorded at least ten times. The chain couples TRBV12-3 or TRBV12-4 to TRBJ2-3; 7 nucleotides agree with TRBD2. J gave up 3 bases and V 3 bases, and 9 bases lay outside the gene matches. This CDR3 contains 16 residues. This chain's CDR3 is CASSLGGAGSTDTQYF. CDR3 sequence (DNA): TGTGCCAGCAGTTTGGGGGGAGCGGGGTCGACAGATACGCAGTATTTT.

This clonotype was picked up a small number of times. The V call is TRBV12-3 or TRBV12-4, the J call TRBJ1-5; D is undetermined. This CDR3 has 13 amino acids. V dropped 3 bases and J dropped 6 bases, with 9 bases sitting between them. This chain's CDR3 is CASSFRARQPQHF. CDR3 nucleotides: TGTGCCAGCAGTTTCCGGGCTCGTCAGCCCCAGCATTTT.

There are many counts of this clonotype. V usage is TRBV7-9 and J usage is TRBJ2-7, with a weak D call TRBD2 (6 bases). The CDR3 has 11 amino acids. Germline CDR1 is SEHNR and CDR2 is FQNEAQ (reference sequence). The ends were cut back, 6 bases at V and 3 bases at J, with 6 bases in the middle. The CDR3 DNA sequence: TGTGCCAGCAGGGAGGGCTACGAGCAGTACTTC. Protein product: CASREGYEQYF.

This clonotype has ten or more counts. Here the CDR3 reads CSQTSGGHEQYF. For the CDR3, the DNA is TGCAGCCAGACTAGCGGGGGTCACGAGCAGTACTTC. The chain uses TRBV20-1 and TRBJ2-7; 12 positions agree with TRBD2. The germline CDR1 and CDR2 sequences are DFQATT and SNEGSKA (reference sequence). The CDR3 runs 12 residues.

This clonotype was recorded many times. CDR3: CASRIDNDYGYTF. CDR3 coding DNA: TGCGCCAGCAGGATAGACAATGACTATGGCTACACCTTC. J is TRBJ1-2 and V is TRBV5-1; D is uncertain. The germline V gene has CDR1 SGHRS and CDR2 YFSETQ. The CDR3 loop spans 13 amino acids. Trimming took 5 bases from V and 3 from J, leaving 11 bases between them. Drawing the rest from reference TRBV5-1 and TRBJ1-2, the complete variable domain is KAGVTQTPRYLIKTRGQQVTLSCSPISGHRSVSWYQQTPGQGLQFLFEYFSETQRNKGNFPGRFSGRQFSNSRSEMNVSTLELGDSALYLCASRIDNDYGYTFGSGTRLTVV.